Below, 8 T cell receptor beta chains from the same sample are listed, as sequenced in a study of blood T cell repertoires in COVID-19. Profiling relied on immunoSEQ multiplex PCR, and the TCRdb table lists in-frame clones only, not all of them. The data show roughly 500,000 clones, with roughly 88% seen just once and approximately 3% held by the top ten. The sample was peripheral blood. Receptors originate from a human donor in a cohort sampled during active COVID-19.

The chain recombines TRBV7-9 with TRBJ2-2, with 8 bases that match TRBD2. Per the germline V gene, CDR1 is SEHNR and CDR2 is FQNEAQ (reference sequence). Trimming took 1 base from V and 1 from J; bases not matched to a gene: 11. This CDR3 region has 19 residues. This chain's CDR3 is CASSLVFSGTQMNTGELFF. For the CDR3, the DNA is TGTGCCAGCAGCTTAGTTTTTAGCGGGACACAGATGAACACCGGGGAGCTGTTTTTT.

The chain recombines TRBV7-2 with TRBJ1-1, with TRBD1 matching 7 bases. Germline loops: CDR1 SGHTA, CDR2 FQGNSA. The CDR3 is made up of 13 amino acids. Trimming removed 6 bases from V and 4 bases from J; junction bases left unmatched: 5. CDR3 sequence (DNA): TGTGCCAGCAGGAACCCAGGGGGCACTGAAGCTTTCTTT. It translates to CASRNPGGTEAFF.

V gene TRBV12-5 combines with J gene TRBJ2-1; the D gene is possibly TRBD2 (6 bases). The V end was cut by 3 bases, the J end by 5 bases, with 14 bases between. The CDR3 has 15 residues. CDR1 is LGHNT and CDR2 is FRNRAP in the germline V gene. The CDR3 bases are TGTGCTAGTGGTTTTAGGGTGGGACTTGACAATGAGCAGTTCTTC. The encoded protein is CASGFRVGLDNEQFF.

The chain combines TRBV5-1 with TRBJ1-1, with 7 bases identical to TRBD1. V shed 3 bases, J shed 3 bases, and the junction held 5 bases outside the gene matches. The CDR3 runs 14 residues. Germline CDR1 SGHRS, CDR2 YFSETQ. The CDR3: CASSWADRDTEAFF. CDR3 bases: TGCGCCAGCAGCTGGGCTGACAGGGACACTGAAGCTTTCTTT. Drawing the rest from reference TRBV5-1 and TRBJ1-1, the complete variable domain is KAGVTQTPRYLIKTRGQQVTLSCSPISGHRSVSWYQQTPGQGLQFLFEYFSETQRNKGNFPGRFSGRQFSNSRSEMNVSTLELGDSALYLCASSWADRDTEAFFGQGTRLTVV.

A single count supports this clone. The chain employs TRBV18 and TRBJ2-7; D unclear. The CDR3 spans 14 residues. The V end was cut by 2 bases, the J end by 6 bases, with 14 bases between. Germline loops: CDR1 KGHSH, CDR2 LQKENI. The CDR3 region is CASSPTVSSGEQYF. The CDR3 coding sequence is TGTGCCAGCTCACCAACGGTGTCGTCGGGCGAGCAGTACTTC.

This clone has a single count. The chain carries TRBV6-2 or TRBV6-3 and TRBJ1-1, with D unresolved. The V end lost 0 bases, the J end lost 0 bases, and 8 bases lay between the germline ends. This CDR3 region has 15 residues. Germline values: CDR1 MNHEY, CDR2 SVGEGT. The CDR3 here is CASSYSEALNTEAFF. The CDR3 nucleotides are TGTGCCAGCAGTTACTCGGAGGCACTGAACACTGAAGCTTTCTTT.

V usage is TRBV28 and J usage is TRBJ2-3, with 7 bases identical to TRBD2. The CDR3 contains 15 residues. The J segment lost 0 bases and the V segment lost 5 bases, leaving 5 bases of the junction unmatched. Germline loops: CDR1 MDHEN, CDR2 SYDVKM. The CDR3 DNA sequence: TGTGCCAGCAGTCTGAGCGGGGCTAGCACAGATACGCAGTATTTT. Translated, it gives CASSLSGASTDTQYF.

The gene calls are TRBV5-1 and TRBJ2-6; a weak D match, TRBD1 (5 bases). This CDR3 contains 15 residues. The germline V gene has CDR1 SGHRS and CDR2 YFSETQ. Deletions cut 4 bases from V and 0 bases from J, with 8 bases between. CDR3 protein: CASSLDSSGANVLTF. The CDR3, as DNA: TGCGCCAGCAGCCTCGACAGCTCTGGGGCCAACGTCCTGACTTTC. Filled out from reference TRBV5-1 and TRBJ2-6, the complete variable domain reads KAGVTQTPRYLIKTRGQQVTLSCSPISGHRSVSWYQQTPGQGLQFLFEYFSETQRNKGNFPGRFSGRQFSNSRSEMNVSTLELGDSALYLCASSLDSSGANVLTFGAGSRLTVL.